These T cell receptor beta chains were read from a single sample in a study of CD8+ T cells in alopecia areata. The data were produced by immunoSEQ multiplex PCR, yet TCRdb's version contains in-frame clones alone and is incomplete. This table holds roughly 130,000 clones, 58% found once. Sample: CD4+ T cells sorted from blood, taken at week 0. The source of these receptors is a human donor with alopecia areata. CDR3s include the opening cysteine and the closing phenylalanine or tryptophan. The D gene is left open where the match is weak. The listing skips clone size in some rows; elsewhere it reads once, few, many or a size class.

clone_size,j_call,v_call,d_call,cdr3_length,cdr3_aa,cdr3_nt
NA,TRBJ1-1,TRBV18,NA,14,CASSPSAMNTEAFF,TGTGCCAGCTCACCATCAGCCATGAACACTGAAGCTTTCTTT
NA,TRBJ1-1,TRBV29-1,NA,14,CSAGDLQRGTEAFF,TGCAGCGCCGGGGACCTACAACGTGGCACTGAAGCTTTCTTT
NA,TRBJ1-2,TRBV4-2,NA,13,CASSQRGVDGYTF,TGTGCCAGCAGCCAACGGGGGGTAGATGGCTACACCTTC
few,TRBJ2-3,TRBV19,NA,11,CASSVGDTQYF,TGTGCCAGTAGTGTAGGAGATACGCAGTATTTT
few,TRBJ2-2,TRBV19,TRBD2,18,CASHPSGLGVRNTGELFF,TGTGCCAGTCATCCTAGCGGACTAGGGGTTAGAAACACCGGGGAGCTGTTTTTT
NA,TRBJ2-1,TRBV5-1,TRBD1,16,CASSLGGQGGDNEQFF,TGCGCCAGCAGCTTGGGGGGACAGGGTGGCGACAATGAGCAGTTCTTC
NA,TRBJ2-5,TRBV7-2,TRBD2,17,CASSLVRLAGGQETQYF,TGTGCCAGCAGCTTAGTCCGACTAGCGGGGGGCCAAGAGACCCAGTACTTC
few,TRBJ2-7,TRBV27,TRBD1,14,CASSPHRGLNEQYF,TGTGCCAGCAGTCCACACAGGGGGCTGAACGAGCAGTACTTC
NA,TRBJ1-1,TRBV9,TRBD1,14,CASSPRQGASEAFF,TGTGCCAGCAGCCCGAGACAGGGGGCTTCTGAAGCTTTCTTT
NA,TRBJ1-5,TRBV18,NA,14,CASSPEAGSQPQHF,TGTGCCAGCTCACCAGAGGCAGGTAGTCAGCCCCAGCATTTT